Listed here are 10 T cell receptor beta chains from one sample, sequenced in a study of T cells in pancreatic ductal adenocarcinoma. Selected pancreatic ductal adenocarcinoma patients had undergone surgery without neoadjuvant therapy. Method: immunoSEQ multiplex PCR; TCRdb's copy keeps in-frame clones and lacks some. Here the sample spans 30,000 or so clones, around nine tenths being singletons. Material for sequencing was PBMCs. The receptor source for this set is a human donor with pancreatic ductal adenocarcinoma.

The CDR3 protein is CASSLALAGGPQETQYF. The CDR3 nucleotides read TGCGCCAGCAGCTTGGCCTTAGCGGGAGGGCCTCAAGAGACCCAGTACTTC. The V and J genes are TRBV5-1 and TRBJ2-5, with 11 bases aligning to TRBD2. The length of the CDR3 is 17 residues. Trimming removed 0 bases from V and 2 bases from J; junction bases left unmatched: 6. Per germline, CDR1 SGHRS and CDR2 YFSETQ.

This chain joins TRBV14 and TRBJ2-5; TRBD1 is a possible D gene (6 bases). The V end lost 0 bases, the J end lost 5 bases, and 19 bases lay between the germline ends. Germline V lookup: CDR1 SGHDN, CDR2 FVKESK. The CDR3 has 17 amino acids. CDR3 coding DNA: TGTGCCAGCAGCCAAGATGGGGTTGGGCGTACAGGGGAGACCCAGTACTTC. This sequence encodes CASSQDGVGRTGETQYF.

The V and J genes are TRBV27 and TRBJ2-5; TRBD2 matches at 8 bases. CDR3 length equals 14 residues. Germline V gene data show CDR1 as MNHEY and CDR2 as SMNVEV (reference sequence). Trimming cost V 7 bases and J 5 bases; bases outside gene matches: 9. DNA for the CDR3: TGTGCCAGCAAGGGCGGGAGGCAGGGTGAGACCCAGTACTTC. Translated, it gives CASKGGRQGETQYF.

The chain has TRBV5-1 and TRBJ2-4; 9 bases fit TRBD2. The J segment lost 7 bases and the V segment lost 0 bases, leaving 5 bases of the junction unmatched. Germline CDR1 and CDR2: SGHRS and YFSETQ. The CDR3 spans 15 residues. The CDR3 sequence is CASSLEGLAGNIQYF. Written as DNA, the CDR3 is TGCGCCAGCAGCTTGGAGGGACTAGCAGGGAACATTCAGTACTTC.

The chain uses TRBV6-7 and TRBJ1-4, with D tentatively TRBD1 (5 bases). TRBV6-7 is noted as an ORF with a role that remains uncertain. V lost 0 bases and J 8 bases, leaving 22 bases between the germline ends. This CDR3 is built from 18 residues. CDR3 sequence reads: CASSYSEKDHSRGEKLFF. The CDR3 nucleotides read TGTGCCAGCAGTTACTCAGAAAAAGACCACTCTCGGGGGGAAAAACTGTTTTTT.

This chain links TRBV19 with TRBJ2-3, with a possible D match to TRBD2 (5 bases). The CDR3 runs to 16 residues. Germline V lookup: CDR1 LNHDA, CDR2 SQIVND (reference sequence). The ends were cut back, 6 bases at V and 3 bases at J, with 19 bases in the middle. The CDR3 spells CASRSLSGARTDTQYF. The CDR3 DNA sequence: TGTGCCAGTAGAAGCCTAAGCGGTGCCCGGACAGATACGCAGTATTTT.

This chain connects TRBV5-4 to TRBJ2-3; the D is unclear. The CDR3 totals 15 residues. From germline, CDR1 is SGHNT and CDR2 YYREEE (reference sequence). V gave up 1 base and J gave up 10 bases, with 19 bases separating them. The CDR3 DNA is TGTGCCAGCAGCTTGCCCGATTCTGCACCCCTTTCGCAGTATTTT. As protein: CASSLPDSAPLSQYF.

The rearrangement uses TRBV18 and TRBJ2-1; TRBD2 matches 9 bases. V dropped 6 bases and J dropped 6; count of bases not matched to a gene: 12. The CDR3 is made up of 16 amino acids. CDR1 and CDR2 from the germline V gene are KGHSH and LQKENI. CDR3 residues: CASSFGLAGIGNEQFF. DNA of the CDR3: TGTGCCAGCTCCTTTGGGCTAGCGGGAATTGGCAATGAGCAGTTCTTC.

The genes are TRBV18 and TRBJ1-5; D is ambiguous. The CDR3 consists of 14 residues. Trimming took 4 bases from V and 4 from J, leaving 11 bases between them. Germline lookup yields CDR1 KGHSH and CDR2 LQKENI. The DNA of the CDR3 is TGTGCCAGCTCACTTACGCCGGGGAATCAGCCCCAGCATTTT. As protein: CASSLTPGNQPQHF.

This sequence joins TRBV6-5 and TRBJ1-5, with D hard to call. Deletions cut 8 bases from V and 4 bases from J, with 15 bases between. The germline CDR1 and CDR2 sequences are MNHEY and SVGAGI. The CDR3 covers 14 residues. The CDR3 bases are TGTGCCAGCGGACCCTCGACGGTTAATCAGCCCCAGCATTTT. This sequence encodes CASGPSTVNQPQHF.